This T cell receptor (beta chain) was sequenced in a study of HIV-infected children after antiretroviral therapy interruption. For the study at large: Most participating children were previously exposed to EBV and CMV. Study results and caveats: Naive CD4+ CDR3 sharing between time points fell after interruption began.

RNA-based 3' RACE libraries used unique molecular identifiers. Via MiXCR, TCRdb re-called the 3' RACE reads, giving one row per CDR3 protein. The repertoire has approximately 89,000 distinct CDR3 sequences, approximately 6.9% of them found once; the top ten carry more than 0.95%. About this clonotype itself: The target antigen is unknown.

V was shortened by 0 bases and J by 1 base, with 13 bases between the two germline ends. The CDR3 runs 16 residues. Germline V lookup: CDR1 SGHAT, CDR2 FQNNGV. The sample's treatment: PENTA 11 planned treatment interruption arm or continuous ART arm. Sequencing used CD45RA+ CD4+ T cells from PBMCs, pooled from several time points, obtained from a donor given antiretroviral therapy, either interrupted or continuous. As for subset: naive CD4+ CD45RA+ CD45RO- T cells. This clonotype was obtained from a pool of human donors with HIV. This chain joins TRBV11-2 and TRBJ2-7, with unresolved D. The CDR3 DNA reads TGTGCCAGCAGCTTAGATCGGCCAGGATATTCCTACGAGCAGTACTTC. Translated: CASSLDRPGYSYEQYF.